This T cell receptor beta chain derives from a study of a mutant IDH1 vaccine in newly diagnosed glioma. Specified time point: week 23, last vaccination. All doses held 300 ug of mutant IDH1 20-mer peptide, with topical imiquimod. Note on this clone: Its cognate antigen is unknown.

Measured with immunoSEQ multiplex PCR; TCRdb has only the in-frame clones, and not every one. This sample has tens of thousands of clones, with approximately 85% found just once. The CDR3 runs to 11 residues. In germline, CDR1 is SQVTM, CDR2 ANQGSEA. Trimming left V 2 bases short and J 4 bases short, with 6 bases between. This chain connects TRBV29-1 to TRBJ2-7; D is uncertain. The source is a woman in her fifties or sixties with glioma. Sequencing was performed on PBMCs, taken from a glioma patient whose treatment included an IDH1 peptide vaccine. This CDR3 reads CSVENAYEQYF. CDR3 DNA sequence: TGCAGCGTTGAAAACGCATACGAGCAGTACTTC.